Below, 5 T cell receptor beta chains from the same sample are listed, as sequenced in a study of blood T cell repertoires in COVID-19. The repertoire was sequenced with immunoSEQ multiplex PCR; TCRdb's copy has only in-frame clones and lacks some. Among 200,000 or so clones listed, about 91% were seen once. Sequencing was performed on PBMCs or T cells enriched from blood (not recorded which). The origin of the receptors is a woman in her thirties or forties with acute COVID-19.

This clone was counted a few times. V gene TRBV19 combines with J gene TRBJ1-5; a weak D match, TRBD1 (5 bases). Germline V lookup: CDR1 LNHDA, CDR2 SQIVND (reference sequence). V was shortened by 5 bases and J by 0 bases, with 14 bases between the two germline ends. The length of the CDR3 is 16 residues. The CDR3 region is CASSPGGVVSNQPQHF. The CDR3 region has the DNA TGTGCCAGTAGTCCCGGAGGGGTCGTTAGCAATCAGCCCCAGCATTTT.

V is TRBV7-2 and J is TRBJ2-2; D remains ambiguous. V lost 5 bases and J 6 bases, leaving 13 bases between the germline ends. CDR1 is SGHTA, CDR2 FQGNSA, per germline. CDR3 length: 14 residues. The CDR3 nucleotides read TGTGCCAGCAGCGCCTCATCGGTCTCCGGGGAGCTGTTTTTT. It codes for CASSASSVSGELFF.

V usage is TRBV6-1 and J usage is TRBJ1-2; no firm D call. The CDR3 has 13 amino acids. The V gene lost 6 bases and the J gene lost 1 base, with 9 bases spanning the gap. The germline V gene encodes CDR1 MNHNS and CDR2 SASEGT. CDR3 sequence (DNA): TGTGCCAGCAGACGTGACTATAACTATGGCTACACCTTC. Its translation is CASRRDYNYGYTF.

The gene calls are TRBV12-3 or TRBV12-4 and TRBJ2-7, with a tentative D call TRBD1 (6 bases). Trimming took 8 bases from V and 6 from J, leaving 17 bases between them. The CDR3 contains 13 residues. DNA of the CDR3: TGTGCCAGCGGGCAGGGGCCCGGGGCCGAGCAGTACTTC. This sequence encodes CASGQGPGAEQYF.

This clone was counted once. The chain combines TRBV19 with TRBJ1-1; D may be TRBD1 (6 bases). The V end was cut by 4 bases, the J end by 4 bases, with 13 bases between. This CDR3 has 14 amino acids. From germline, CDR1 is LNHDA and CDR2 SQIVND (reference sequence). CDR3 DNA sequence: TGTGCCAGTAGTAAAAAAGGGGGTATCACTGAAGCTTTCTTT. It translates to CASSKKGGITEAFF.